This T cell receptor (beta chain) was captured in a study of cytomegalovirus exposure and HLA in healthy donors. Researchers ran the PCR with 60 Vbeta and 13 Jbeta primers. Data came from immunoSEQ multiplex PCR; TCRdb stores just in-frame clones and leaves some out. There are approximately 190,000 clones in the sample; around 83% occur only once, and approximately 6.5% lies in the top ten. This clone was picked up one time. Its antigen is unidentified. V lost 5 bases to trimming and J lost 2 bases; unmatched junction nucleotides: 5. CDR1 LNHDA and CDR2 SQIVND come from the germline V gene (reference sequence). The CDR3 totals 15 residues. Findings and limits, study-wide: Later on, a genetic analysis was performed. It linked a missense variant in DCLRE1C with V- and J-gene trimming of TCR beta. Sequencing depth across donors, presence/absence analyses assumed, was roughly uniform. Overall, roughly 150 TCR beta chains were annotated as cytomegalovirus-associated.

Sample: PBMCs. The receptor comes from a woman aged 45-60 years in good health and CMV-seropositive. This chain connects TRBV19 to TRBJ2-3; 9 bases fit TRBD1. CDR3 DNA: TGTGCCAGTAGTGGGGACAGGGCTTACACAGATACGCAGTATTTT. It codes for CASSGDRAYTDTQYF.